These T cell receptor beta chains were read from a single sample in a study of blood T cell repertoires in COVID-19. Clones were sequenced by immunoSEQ multiplex PCR, and TCRdb holds only the in-frame ones, with some missing. The sample carries 250,000 to 400,000 clones, 90% recorded once. The sequenced material came from peripheral blood. These receptors originate from a woman aged 25 to 39 with COVID-19, enrolled during active disease. The CDR3 runs from the conserved cysteine through the conserved F or W.

CASGLPRAEGGIGEKLFF TRBJ1-4 TRBV12-5
CASSRGTFRNYGYTF TRBJ1-2 TRBV6-5
CASSSRGTGWPLGIQYF TRBJ2-4 TRBV27
CASSTGQGLITGELFF TRBJ2-2 TRBV5-6
CASSLQGISYGYTF TRBJ1-2 TRBV7-2
CASSLQSNREETQYF TRBJ2-5 TRBV7-8
CASSAGQGVTYEQYF TRBJ2-7 TRBV5-5
CASRSYNEQFF TRBJ2-1 TRBV19
CASSFSQGSSQPQHF TRBJ1-5 TRBV19
CASSFPGTGGLGGYTF TRBJ1-2 TRBV11-2
CASSLAGGGQGLPHTQYF TRBJ2-3 TRBV7-6
CASSRTGLYTF TRBJ1-2 TRBV12-3/TRBV12-4
CASSTLLGQPNQPQHF TRBJ1-5 TRBV19
CASSLKWWDTDPGKGYGYTF TRBJ1-2 TRBV7-8
CASSSRQGNYGYTF TRBJ1-2 TRBV5-4
CASSLTGGTEAFF TRBJ1-1 TRBV11-2
CASSPGQGNQPQHF TRBJ1-5 TRBV27
CASSQEGGSPLHF TRBJ1-6 TRBV4-1
CASSRGTSGSTDTQYF TRBJ2-3 TRBV4-1
CASSTGHGLNTEAFF TRBJ1-1 TRBV19
CASSSAGTGVTSYNEQFF TRBJ2-1 TRBV11-3
CASSQILGSTYNEQFF TRBJ2-1 TRBV3-1/TRBV3-2
CASSIGTVQETQYF TRBJ2-5 TRBV19
CASSPAGGGVAKNIQYF TRBJ2-4 TRBV5-4
CASSRGDRSYEQYF TRBJ2-7 TRBV3-1/TRBV3-2
CASSEKRMSSYNEQFF TRBJ2-1 TRBV9
CAISEQVTRNTEAFF TRBJ1-1 TRBV10-3
CASSYSDQGRETQYF TRBJ2-5 TRBV6-5
CSARGSYEQYF TRBJ2-7 TRBV20-1
CASSSTVSAGPFYEQYF TRBJ2-7 TRBV28
CASSVDWGDTEAFF TRBJ1-1 TRBV9
CATSSDRSSSGNTIYF TRBJ1-3 TRBV15
CASSLVGLAGVNETQYF TRBJ2-5 TRBV13
CASSSSGAHYTF TRBJ1-2 TRBV28
CASSQERSGVGNTIYF TRBJ1-3 TRBV14
CAWATYTEAFF TRBJ1-1 TRBV30
CASSQTGQGAEKEKLFF TRBJ1-4 TRBV3-1/TRBV3-2
CASSLVAGGLPSSYNEQFF TRBJ2-1 TRBV7-2
CASSATGTGSAFF TRBJ1-1 TRBV9
CASSSRGRVKETNEKLFF TRBJ1-4 TRBV19
CASSQTSTSGPYEQYF TRBJ2-7 TRBV4-2
CAITRESDNEQFF TRBJ2-1 TRBV10-3
CASSQQGLAGRLGANVLTF TRBJ2-6 TRBV6-4
CATTWGGYSNQPQHF TRBJ1-5 TRBV19
CASSPLAGGPGEQYF TRBJ2-7 TRBV28
CASSERVAGGNTIYF TRBJ1-3 TRBV2
CASKKTGRTEAFF TRBJ1-1 TRBV6-5